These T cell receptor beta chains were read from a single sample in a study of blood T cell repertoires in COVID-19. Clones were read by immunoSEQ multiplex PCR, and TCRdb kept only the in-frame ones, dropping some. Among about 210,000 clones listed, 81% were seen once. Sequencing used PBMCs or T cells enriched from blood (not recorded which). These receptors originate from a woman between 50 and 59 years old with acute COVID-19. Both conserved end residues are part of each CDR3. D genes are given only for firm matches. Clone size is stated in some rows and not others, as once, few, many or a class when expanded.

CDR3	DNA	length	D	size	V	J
CASSLVGQANTGELFF	TGTGCCAGCAGCTTAGTCGGCCAGGCGAACACCGGGGAGCTGTTTTTT	16	-	-	TRBV7-9	TRBJ2-2
CASRQQDRALREQYF	TGTGCCAGCAGGCAACAGGACAGGGCGCTGAGGGAGCAGTACTTC	15	TRBD1	-	TRBV28	TRBJ2-7
CASSSLRTGVAFF	TGTGCCAGCAGCTCGCTCCGGACAGGGGTAGCTTTCTTT	13	TRBD1	-	TRBV27	TRBJ1-1
CATSAIGDNGYTF	TGTGCCACCAGTGCCATCGGGGACAATGGCTACACCTTC	13	-	-	TRBV24-1	TRBJ1-2
CASSRLRDNEQFF	TGTGCCAGCTCACGCCTTCGGGACAATGAGCAGTTCTTC	13	-	-	TRBV18	TRBJ2-1
CASSAGHMNTEAFF	TGCGCCAGCAGCGCCGGACATATGAACACTGAAGCTTTCTTT	14	-	-	TRBV5-1	TRBJ1-1
CASRFSSNQPQHF	TGTGCCAGCCGTTTTAGTAGCAATCAGCCCCAGCATTTT	13	-	-	TRBV12-3/TRBV12-4	TRBJ1-5
CASSLEGTGSYEQYF	TGCGCCAGCAGCTTGGAAGGGACAGGGTCCTACGAGCAGTACTTC	15	TRBD1	-	TRBV5-1	TRBJ2-7
CASSSGLAGVVRAGELFF	TGTGCCAGCAGCTCGGGATTAGCGGGAGTGGTCCGGGCCGGGGAGCTGTTTTTT	18	TRBD2	-	TRBV7-9	TRBJ2-2
CASSPDRNQPQHF	TGTGCCAGCTCACCAGACAGAAATCAGCCCCAGCATTTT	13	-	-	TRBV18	TRBJ1-5
CASSLTPGASISTDTQYF	TGTGCCAGCAGCTTAACCCCTGGGGCAAGCATTAGCACAGATACGCAGTATTTT	18	-	-	TRBV7-2	TRBJ2-3
CASSLSYFSLDEKLFF	TGTGCCAGCAGTTTGTCATATTTTAGCCTTGATGAAAAACTGTTTTTT	16	-	-	TRBV27	TRBJ1-4
CASSYGLRETQYF	TGTGCCAGCAGTTACGGACTAAGGGAGACCCAGTACTTC	13	-	-	TRBV6-2/TRBV6-3	TRBJ2-5
CASSYRGEQYF	TGTGCCAGCAGTTACCGGGGCGAGCAGTACTTC	11	-	-	TRBV6-2/TRBV6-3	TRBJ2-7
CASSLALTSGNNEQFF	TGCGCCAGCAGCTTGGCCTTAACTAGCGGGAACAATGAGCAGTTCTTC	16	TRBD2	-	TRBV5-1	TRBJ2-1
CASSFERGTQETQYF	TGTGCCAGCAGCTTTGAGCGGGGGACCCAAGAGACCCAGTACTTC	15	TRBD2	-	TRBV7-2	TRBJ2-5
CASSQDRAISGNTIYF	TGTGCCAGCAGCCAAGACAGGGCGATCTCTGGAAACACCATATATTTT	16	-	few	TRBV3-1/TRBV3-2	TRBJ1-3
CASSHNTGELFF	TGTGCCAGCAGTCATAACACCGGGGAGCTGTTTTTT	12	-	once	TRBV7-3	TRBJ2-2
CASSLWLNVDTEAFF	TGTGCCAGCAGCTTGTGGCTGAATGTCGACACTGAAGCTTTCTTT	15	-	-	TRBV5-6	TRBJ1-1
CASSRKPGLAALDTQYF	TGTGCCAGCAGCCGAAAACCGGGACTAGCGGCCCTGGATACGCAGTATTTT	17	TRBD2	-	TRBV4-2	TRBJ2-3
CSAYKHTEAFF	TGCAGTGCTTACAAACACACTGAAGCTTTCTTT	11	-	-	TRBV20-1	TRBJ1-1
CASSQDISSEAFF	TGTGCCAGCAGCCAAGACATATCATCGGAAGCTTTCTTT	13	-	-	TRBV7-2	TRBJ1-1
CASSSELGQLKSYGYTF	TGCGCCAGCAGCAGTGAATTGGGACAGTTGAAGAGCTATGGCTACACCTTC	17	TRBD1	-	TRBV5-1	TRBJ1-2
CASSLGTGTGFNQPQHF	TGTGCCAGCAGCTTGGGCACCGGGACAGGGTTCAATCAGCCCCAGCATTTT	17	TRBD1	-	TRBV5-6	TRBJ1-5
CASSLLTEQETQYF	TGTGCCAGCAGCCTACTCACAGAACAAGAGACCCAGTACTTC	14	-	-	TRBV7-6	TRBJ2-5
CASTRGDYTGELFF	TGTGCCAGTACCCGGGGGGATTACACCGGGGAGCTGTTTTTT	14	TRBD2	-	TRBV19	TRBJ2-2
CSAGGVWAGEAFF	TGCAGCGCTGGTGGTGTTTGGGCAGGAGAAGCTTTCTTT	13	-	few	TRBV29-1	TRBJ1-1
CASSVDSGSSYEQYF	TGTGCCAGCAGTGTGGATAGCGGTAGCTCCTACGAGCAGTACTTC	15	-	-	TRBV2	TRBJ2-7
CASSALQGFADTQYF	TGTGCCAGCAGCGCCCTACAGGGGTTTGCAGATACGCAGTATTTT	15	TRBD1	once	TRBV9	TRBJ2-3
CASSPGLPGRETQYF	TGCGCCAGCAGCCCCGGACTACCGGGGAGGGAGACCCAGTACTTC	15	-	few	TRBV5-1	TRBJ2-5
CASSKNLGAFYGYTF	TGTGCCAGCAGCAAAAATCTAGGGGCATTCTATGGCTACACCTTC	15	-	-	TRBV13	TRBJ1-2
CASSLFAGGNTDTQYF	TGTGCCAGCAGCTTATTCGCGGGGGGGAACACAGATACGCAGTATTTT	16	TRBD2	-	TRBV7-8	TRBJ2-3
CASSLAQGFSDGYTF	TGTGCCAGCAGCTTAGCGCAGGGGTTCAGTGATGGCTACACCTTC	15	-	-	TRBV7-2	TRBJ1-2
CASSLVTGQGYEQYF	TGTGCCAGCAGCTTGGTTACGGGACAGGGCTACGAGCAGTACTTC	15	TRBD1	-	TRBV5-6	TRBJ2-7
CASSPPVAGGKDTIYF	TGTGCCAGCTCACCACCGGTAGCAGGGGGTAAAGACACCATATATTTT	16	TRBD1	-	TRBV18	TRBJ1-3
CASRPGASGNIQYF	TGTGCCAGCAGACCCGGGGCTAGCGGAAACATTCAGTACTTC	14	TRBD2	-	TRBV3-1/TRBV3-2	TRBJ2-4
CASSTRQINYGYTF	TGTGCCAGCAGCACCCGACAGATCAACTATGGCTACACCTTC	14	-	-	TRBV9	TRBJ1-2
CASSPRAGLLAVYEQFF	TGTGCCAGCAGCCCCCGAGCGGGCCTCCTGGCGGTCTATGAGCAGTTCTTC	17	-	-	TRBV7-9	TRBJ2-1
CASTVGEAVGTTQYF	TGTGCCAGTACGGTCGGGGAGGCGGTGGGTACGACGCAGTATTTT	15	-	-	TRBV19	TRBJ2-3
CSVVSGDEKLFF	TGCAGCGTGGTATCAGGGGATGAAAAACTGTTTTTT	12	-	-	TRBV29-1	TRBJ1-4
CAGGTGSYTEAFF	TGTGCCGGCGGGACAGGATCGTACACTGAAGCTTTCTTT	13	TRBD1	-	TRBV5-4	TRBJ1-1